The 21 T cell receptor beta chains below all came from one sample that was sequenced in a study of blood T cell repertoires in COVID-19. Measured with immunoSEQ multiplex PCR; TCRdb has only the in-frame clones, and not every one. The data hold some 250,000 clones, with approximately 83% observed a single time. The source material was PBMCs or T cells enriched from blood (not recorded which). The receptors were sampled from a woman in her forties or fifties who had recovered from COVID-19.

The chain is built from TRBV9 and TRBJ2-7; 7 bases line up with TRBD2. CDR1 is SGDLS and CDR2 is YYNGEE in the germline V gene. CDR3 length: 16 residues. Germline trimming cut 0 bases from V and 3 bases from J; bases unmatched to any gene: 9. The CDR3 coding sequence is TGTGCCAGCAGCGTAGCGGGGGGAGCGGAGGTCTACGAGCAGTACTTC. Protein sequence: CASSVAGGAEVYEQYF.

This chain uses TRBV11-2 with TRBJ1-1; 10 bases map to TRBD1. Germline V gives CDR1 SGHAT, CDR2 FQNNGV. Trimming took 2 bases from V and 1 from J; bases not matched to a gene: 13. The CDR3 sequence is 19 residues long. DNA of the CDR3: TGTGCCAGCAGCTTATTAGCCGACAGGGGGCGAGGACAGAACACTGAAGCTTTCTTT. It translates to CASSLLADRGRGQNTEAFF.

The genes are TRBV12-3 or TRBV12-4 and TRBJ1-1; weak D call: TRBD1 (5 bases). The ends were cut back, 6 bases at V and 1 base at J, with 9 bases in the middle. CDR3 length equals 13 residues. DNA for the CDR3: TGTGCCAGCAGCGCCGGACAGAACACTGAAGCTTTCTTT. Its protein is CASSAGQNTEAFF.

The chain uses TRBV11-2 and TRBJ2-5, with 7 nucleotides matching TRBD2. The ends lost 0 bases at V and 3 bases at J; junction bases unmatched: 13. This CDR3 is built from 18 residues. Germline V lookup: CDR1 SGHAT, CDR2 FQNNGV. This CDR3 is CASSLDRASGFLKETQYF. The CDR3, as DNA: TGTGCCAGCAGCTTAGATAGGGCTAGCGGTTTTCTGAAAGAGACCCAGTACTTC.

V is TRBV7-2 and J is TRBJ2-7, with D perhaps matching TRBD2 (6 bases). This CDR3 is built from 12 residues. V lost 3 bases and J lost 6, with 9 bases in between. The germline V gene encodes CDR1 SGHTA and CDR2 FQGNSA. CDR3 in DNA: TGTGCCAGCAGCTTTGGAGGGATCGAGCAGTACTTC. It translates to CASSFGGIEQYF.

This clone came up a few times. The V and J genes are TRBV7-2 and TRBJ2-1; 8 nucleotides align to TRBD2. Germline V gene sequence: CDR1 SGHTA, CDR2 FQGNSA. V lost 1 base and J lost 9; bases outside the gene matches: 8. This CDR3 contains 15 residues. In DNA, the CDR3 is TGTGCCAGCAGCTTAGTTAATTTGCGGGGGGTTGAGCAGTTCTTC. It is translated as CASSLVNLRGVEQFF.

This sequence joins TRBV3-1 (or the pseudogene TRBV3-2) and TRBJ2-5; 14 nucleotides match TRBD2. Germline V lookup: CDR1 LGHDT, CDR2 YNNKEL (reference sequence). The ends lost 4 bases at V and 5 bases at J; junction bases unmatched: 3. The CDR3 contains 15 residues. The CDR3 DNA is TGTGCCAGCAGCCTTAGGACTAGCGGGAGGGAGACCCAGTACTTC. Its translation is CASSLRTSGRETQYF.

The rearrangement links TRBV28 to TRBJ2-1, with a tentative D call TRBD2 (6 bases). Germline CDR1 is MDHEN and CDR2 is SYDVKM. This CDR3 is built from 15 residues. Trimming stripped 3 bases from V and 0 bases from J, with 9 bases between. In nucleotides, the CDR3 is TGTGCCAGCAGTTTGGAGGGGTTCTCCTACAATGAGCAGTTCTTC. Translation gives CASSLEGFSYNEQFF.

The V gene is TRBV2, the J gene TRBJ2-5; the match to TRBD2 covers 8 bases. Germline-derived CDR1 and CDR2 are SNHLY and FYNNEI. The CDR3 loop spans 13 amino acids. The V and J ends lost 7 bases and 2 bases, in that order; junction bases with no gene match: 3. CDR3 amino acids: CASTSGGQETQYF. CDR3 nucleotides: TGTGCCAGCACCAGCGGGGGTCAAGAGACCCAGTACTTC.

The genes are TRBV19 and TRBJ1-4; D may be TRBD1 (5 bases). This CDR3 region has 14 residues. V shed 6 bases and J shed 2 bases, with 10 bases lying between them. Germline V gene data show CDR1 as LNHDA and CDR2 as SQIVND (reference sequence). The CDR3 reads CASSLTETNEKLFF. The CDR3 DNA follows: TGTGCCAGTAGCCTGACAGAGACTAATGAAAAACTGTTTTTT.

The gene calls are TRBV4-1 and TRBJ1-1; a possible D gene is TRBD1 (6 bases). The CDR3 length is 18 residues. V lost 0 bases to trimming and J lost 5 bases, with 22 bases between them. Germline values: CDR1 MGHRA, CDR2 YSYEKL. The CDR3 bases are TGCGCCAGCAGCCAAGATCTTGTAGGGGGTTGGTCGGGAACTGAAGCTTTCTTT. Residues: CASSQDLVGGWSGTEAFF.

The chain combines TRBV3-1 (or the pseudogene TRBV3-2) with TRBJ2-7, with 7 bases lining up with TRBD1. The CDR3 runs 16 residues. Germline CDR1 and CDR2: LGHDT and YNNKEL (reference sequence). J was trimmed by 0 bases and V by 6 bases; bases with no gene match: 11. CDR3 sequence: CASSHKGGQNSYEQYF. CDR3 bases: TGTGCCAGCAGTCATAAAGGGGGACAGAACTCCTACGAGCAGTACTTC.

The chain couples TRBV5-6 to TRBJ2-1, with 13 bases that match TRBD2. V shed 2 bases, J shed 2 bases, and the junction held 4 bases outside the gene matches. CDR1 and CDR2 (germline): SGHDT, YYEEEE. The CDR3 has 17 residues. In DNA form, the CDR3 reads TGTGCCAGCAGCTTACTAGCGGGAGGGCTAACCTACAATGAGCAGTTCTTC. This sequence encodes CASSLLAGGLTYNEQFF. Full variable domain (rest looked up from reference TRBV5-6 and TRBJ2-1): DAGVTQSPTHLIKTRGQQVTLRCSPKSGHDTVSWYQQALGQGPQFIFQYYEEEERQRGNFPDRFSGHQFPNYSSELNVNALLLGDSALYLCASSLLAGGLTYNEQFFGPGTRLTVL.

V is TRBV5-1 and J is TRBJ1-1; D gene uncertain. V lost 1 base and J lost 0, with 7 bases in between. The CDR3 consists of 14 residues. Germline loops: CDR1 SGHRS, CDR2 YFSETQ. Here the CDR3 DNA reads TGCGCCAGCAGCTTGAACAGCCTGAACACTGAAGCTTTCTTT. Residues: CASSLNSLNTEAFF.

The chain carries TRBV19 and TRBJ2-1, with TRBD1 matching over 7 bases. In germline, CDR1 is LNHDA, CDR2 SQIVND (reference sequence). The CDR3 spans 13 residues. V shed 7 bases, J shed 6 bases, and the junction held 6 bases outside the gene matches. CDR3 coding DNA: TGTGCCAGTATGAGACAGGGTACCAATGAGCAGTTCTTC. Translated, it gives CASMRQGTNEQFF. Together with reference TRBV19 and TRBJ2-1, the CDR3 gives the full variable domain: DGGITQSPKYLFRKEGQNVTLSCEQNLNHDAMYWYRQDPGQGLRLIYYSQIVNDFQKGDIAEGYSVSREKKESFPLTVTSAQKNPTAFYLCASMRQGTNEQFFGPGTRLTVL.

This clone was seen once. This chain joins TRBV5-1 and TRBJ2-7; D unclear. CDR1 is SGHRS, CDR2 YFSETQ, per germline. The CDR3 has 15 amino acids. Trimming shortened V by 0 bases and J by 2 bases, and 12 bases separated the two germline ends. The CDR3 spells CASSLGIAVAYEQYF. CDR3 bases: TGCGCCAGCAGCTTGGGGATCGCGGTGGCCTACGAGCAGTACTTC.

This chain uses TRBV5-1 with TRBJ1-2; TRBD1 agrees at 10 bases. The junction had 4 bases not matched to a gene; V was cut back by 0 bases and J by 5 bases. The CDR3 is made up of 15 amino acids. Germline V lookup: CDR1 SGHRS, CDR2 YFSETQ. The CDR3 sequence is CASSLEGQGFYGYTF. CDR3 nucleotides: TGCGCCAGCAGCTTGGAGGGACAGGGGTTTTATGGCTACACCTTC.

V usage is TRBV28 and J usage is TRBJ1-1; 9 nucleotides match TRBD1. The germline gives CDR1 MDHEN, CDR2 SYDVKM. This CDR3 is 13 amino acids long. V lost 2 bases to trimming and J lost 10 bases; unmatched junction nucleotides: 5. Written as DNA, the CDR3 is TGTGCCAGCAGTTTACCTCGGACAGGGGCAGCTTTCTTT. It specifies CASSLPRTGAAFF.

This clone has just a few counts. The chain joins TRBV18 to TRBJ2-1; weak D call: TRBD2 (6 bases). Trimming shortened V by 8 bases and J by 0 bases, and 14 bases separated the two germline ends. The CDR3 is 15 amino acids. CDR1 and CDR2 (germline): KGHSH, LQKENI. CDR3 residues: CASTWDFSSYNEQFF. The CDR3 region has the DNA TGTGCCAGCACTTGGGACTTTAGCTCCTACAATGAGCAGTTCTTC.

The chain uses TRBV9 and TRBJ2-1; D unclear. Germline V gene sequence: CDR1 SGDLS, CDR2 YYNGEE. Trimming removed 6 bases at V and 3 bases at J, with 16 bases between. The CDR3 spans 15 residues. The CDR3 DNA reads TGTGCCAGCACCCCGACTCCCTTCGACTACAATGAGCAGTTCTTC. Protein sequence: CASTPTPFDYNEQFF. Full variable domain (remainder filled in from reference TRBV9 and TRBJ2-1): DSGVTQTPKHLITATGQRVTLRCSPRSGDLSVYWYQQSLDQGLQFLIQYYNGEERAKGNILERFSAQQFPDLHSELNLSSLELGDSALYFCASTPTPFDYNEQFFGPGTRLTVL.

This sequence joins TRBV4-2 and TRBJ2-1, with a possible D match to TRBD1 (6 bases). This CDR3 contains 16 residues. CDR1 LGHNA and CDR2 YNFKEQ come from the germline V gene. V was pared by 6 bases and J by 4 bases, with 19 bases between. The CDR3 region is CASRTSGQGLYNEQFF. DNA for the CDR3: TGTGCCAGCAGAACGAGTGGGCAGGGGCTGTACAATGAGCAGTTCTTC.